Listed below are T cell receptor beta chains from one sample, sequenced in a study of molecular identifiers for immune sequencing clone quantification. Using its own MiXCR run on the PCR reads, TCRdb lists one record per CDR3 protein. The sample records 45,000 to 55,000 distinct CDR3 sequences, roughly a third being singletons. The specimen was naive CD8+ T cells from blood, with Jurkat cell RNA spiked in. These receptors all stem from a human donor in good health. Some libraries in this study had Jurkat cell RNA spiked in. Each CDR3 is given with its conserved first and last residue. The D gene is left open where the match is weak. Clone size appears in some rows only: once, few, many, or a class for an expanded clone.

V gene: TRBV6-5
D gene: NA
J gene: TRBJ2-3
clone size: NA
CDR3 DNA: TGTGCCAGCAGTAATACAGGGAGGGGTCCAGATACGCAGTATTTT
CDR3 protein: CASSNTGRGPDTQYF

V gene: TRBV20-1
D gene: TRBD1
J gene: TRBJ1-4
clone size: NA
CDR3 DNA: TGCAGTGCTAGAGAGACAGGGGGCTATGAAAAACTGTTTTTT
CDR3 protein: CSARETGGYEKLFF

V gene: TRBV27
D gene: NA
J gene: TRBJ2-7
clone size: NA
CDR3 DNA: TGTGCCAGCAGTTTAAGGGACGAGCAGTACTTC
CDR3 protein: CASSLRDEQYF

V gene: TRBV14
D gene: TRBD1
J gene: TRBJ1-2
clone size: few
CDR3 DNA: TGTGCCAGCAGCCAAGAACAGGGGGCATTGTATGGCTACACCTTC
CDR3 protein: CASSQEQGALYGYTF

V gene: TRBV7-2
D gene: NA
J gene: TRBJ2-5
clone size: NA
CDR3 DNA: TGTGCCAGCAGCTTAGAAATCAGGACCCACCAAGAGACCCAGTACTTC
CDR3 protein: CASSLEIRTHQETQYF

V gene: TRBV6-5
D gene: NA
J gene: TRBJ2-1
clone size: NA
CDR3 DNA: TGTGCCAGCAGTTACTCGAGGGACACCTCCTACAATGAGCAGTTCTTC
CDR3 protein: CASSYSRDTSYNEQFF

V gene: TRBV5-1
D gene: NA
J gene: TRBJ2-7
clone size: few
CDR3 DNA: TGCGCCAGCAGCTTACAGATCCTTCGCGACGAGCAGTACTTC
CDR3 protein: CASSLQILRDEQYF

V gene: TRBV28
D gene: TRBD2
J gene: TRBJ2-7
clone size: few
CDR3 DNA: TGTGCCAGCAGTTTCCGTAGCGGGAGGAGATACGAGCAGTACTTC
CDR3 protein: CASSFRSGRRYEQYF

V gene: TRBV2
D gene: TRBD2
J gene: TRBJ2-7
clone size: few
CDR3 DNA: TGTGCCAGCAGAAATAGCGGGAGGGCCCGGGAAGAGCAGTACTTC
CDR3 protein: CASRNSGRAREEQYF

V gene: TRBV7-9
D gene: TRBD2
J gene: TRBJ2-7
clone size: NA
CDR3 DNA: TGTGCCAGCAGCATGGTGGGGAGGGGCCTTGGCGAGCAGTACTTC
CDR3 protein: CASSMVGRGLGEQYF

V gene: TRBV6-5
D gene: NA
J gene: TRBJ2-3
clone size: many
CDR3 DNA: TGTGCCAGCAGCCCGGACAGCGCAGATACGCAGTATTTT
CDR3 protein: CASSPDSADTQYF

V gene: TRBV28
D gene: NA
J gene: TRBJ2-3
clone size: many
CDR3 DNA: TGTGCCAGCAGTTTAGGTACCCAGTGGGGAGATACGCAGTATTTT
CDR3 protein: CASSLGTQWGDTQYF

V gene: TRBV2
D gene: NA
J gene: TRBJ1-1
clone size: many
CDR3 DNA: TGTGCCAGCAGTGAAGACTGGGGGAACACTGAAGCTTTCTTT
CDR3 protein: CASSEDWGNTEAFF

V gene: TRBV9
D gene: TRBD2
J gene: TRBJ2-7
clone size: many
CDR3 DNA: TGTGCCAGCAGCCCGGGGGGACTAGCGGGAGAAGAAGAGCAGTACTTC
CDR3 protein: CASSPGGLAGEEEQYF

V gene: TRBV6-6
D gene: NA
J gene: TRBJ2-3
clone size: NA
CDR3 DNA: TGTGCCAGCAACCCCGGGGACACAGATACGCAGTATTTT
CDR3 protein: CASNPGDTDTQYF

V gene: TRBV7-9
D gene: NA
J gene: TRBJ1-5
clone size: many
CDR3 DNA: TGTGCCAGCAGCTCACAGAGCAATCAGCCCCAGCATTTT
CDR3 protein: CASSSQSNQPQHF

V gene: TRBV12-3/TRBV12-4
D gene: TRBD1
J gene: TRBJ2-5
clone size: NA
CDR3 DNA: TGTGCCAGCAGTCCCGGGACAGAAGAGACCCAGTACTTC
CDR3 protein: CASSPGTEETQYF

V gene: TRBV5-4
D gene: TRBD1
J gene: TRBJ2-2
clone size: NA
CDR3 DNA: TGTGCCAGCAGCTTAGGGGACAGGGGGTTCACCGGGGAGCTGTTTTTT
CDR3 protein: CASSLGDRGFTGELFF